This TCR beta chain is from a study of somatic mutations in cytotoxic T cells in rheumatoid arthritis. From germline, CDR1 is MGHRA and CDR2 YSYEKL. The length of the CDR3 is 13 residues. The ends were cut back, 1 base at V and 2 bases at J, with 6 bases in the middle. Some clones are missing from TCRdb's copy, which holds only in-frame ones; the method was immunoSEQ multiplex PCR. Of about 6,300 clones listed, around three quarters are singletons. The source was CD8+ T cells sorted from blood, collected at a follow-up visit. This receptor was obtained from an older woman with rheumatoid arthritis. The V gene is TRBV4-1, the J gene TRBJ2-7; D possibly corresponds to TRBD1 (6 bases). CDR3 amino acids: CASSQAGAYEQYF. CDR3 nucleotide sequence: TGCGCCAGCAGCCAAGCAGGGGCCTACGAGCAGTACTTC.